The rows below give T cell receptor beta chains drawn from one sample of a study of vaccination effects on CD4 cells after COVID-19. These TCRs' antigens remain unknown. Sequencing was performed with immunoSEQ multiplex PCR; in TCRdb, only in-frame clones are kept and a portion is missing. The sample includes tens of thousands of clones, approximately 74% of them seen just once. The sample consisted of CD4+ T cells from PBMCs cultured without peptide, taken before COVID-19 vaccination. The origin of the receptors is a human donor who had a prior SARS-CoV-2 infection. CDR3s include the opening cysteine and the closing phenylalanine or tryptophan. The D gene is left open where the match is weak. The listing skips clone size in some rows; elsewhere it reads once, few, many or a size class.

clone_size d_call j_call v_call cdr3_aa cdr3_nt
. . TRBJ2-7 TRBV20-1 CSASRASSLYYEQYF TGCAGTGCTAGTAGGGCTAGCAGTCTTTACTACGAGCAGTACTTC
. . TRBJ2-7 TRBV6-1 CASSDQDARYEQYF TGTGCCAGCAGTGACCAGGACGCCAGGTACGAGCAGTACTTC
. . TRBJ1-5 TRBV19 CASSIPAGRNSNQPQHF TGTGCCAGTAGTATCCCCGCAGGGCGGAATAGCAATCAGCCCCAGCATTTT
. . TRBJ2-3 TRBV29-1 CSVEGVRGTDTQYF TGCAGCGTTGAAGGGGTCAGGGGCACAGATACGCAGTATTTT
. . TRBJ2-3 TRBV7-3 CASSLSSGSTDTQYF TGTGCCAGCAGCCTAAGCAGCGGGAGCACAGATACGCAGTATTTT
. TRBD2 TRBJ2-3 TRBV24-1 CATSDLRAGDVDTQYF TGTGCCACCAGTGATTTGCGAGCGGGAGATGTAGATACGCAGTATTTT
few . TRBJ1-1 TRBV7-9 CASSLAGNTEAFF TGTGCCAGCAGCTTGGCCGGGAACACTGAAGCTTTCTTT
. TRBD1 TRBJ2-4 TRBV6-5 CASSNLQGGNIQYF TGTGCCAGCAGTAACCTACAGGGGGGAAACATTCAGTACTTC
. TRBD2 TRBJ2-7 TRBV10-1 CASSRLAQHFYEQYF TGCGCCAGCAGTAGACTAGCGCAGCACTTCTACGAGCAGTACTTC
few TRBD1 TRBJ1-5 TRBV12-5 CASGLVTHDPGQGNQPQHF TGTGCTAGTGGTTTGGTTACCCACGATCCGGGACAGGGGAATCAGCCCCAGCATTTT
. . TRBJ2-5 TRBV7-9 CASSRGQAETQYF TGTGCCAGCAGTCGAGGCCAGGCGGAGACCCAGTACTTC
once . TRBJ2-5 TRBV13 CASSQSRGLGQETQYF TGTGCCAGCAGCCAAAGTCGCGGATTAGGGCAAGAGACCCAGTACTTC
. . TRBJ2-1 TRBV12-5 CASGFGFRGQFEQFF TGTGCTAGTGGTTTTGGGTTCAGGGGTCAATTTGAGCAGTTCTTC
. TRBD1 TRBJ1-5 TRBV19 CASDSDRGHQPQHF TGTGCCAGCGATTCCGACAGGGGGCATCAGCCCCAGCATTTT
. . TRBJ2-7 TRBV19 CASRTYGTSAYEQYF TGTGCCAGTAGAACTTACGGGACAAGCGCCTACGAGCAGTACTTC
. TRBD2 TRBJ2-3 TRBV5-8 CASSLGSSGFTDTQYF TGTGCCAGCAGCTTGGGGTCTAGCGGTTTCACAGATACGCAGTATTTT
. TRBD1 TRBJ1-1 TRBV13 CASSFSPGQGRNTEAFF TGTGCCAGCAGCTTCAGTCCCGGACAGGGGAGGAACACTGAAGCTTTCTTT
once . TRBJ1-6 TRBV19 CASSIDQGRSNSPLHF TGTGCCAGTAGTATCGACCAGGGCCGCTCGAATTCACCCCTCCACTTT
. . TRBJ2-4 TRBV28 CASSTYSALAKNIQYF TGTGCCAGCAGTACATATAGCGCACTAGCCAAAAACATTCAGTACTTC
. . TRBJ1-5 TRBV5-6 CASSLGPGEQPQHF TGTGCCAGCAGCTTGGGACCAGGGGAGCAGCCCCAGCATTTT
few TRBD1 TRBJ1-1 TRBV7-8 CASSSIYRGGFTEAFF TGTGCCAGCAGCTCCATTTACAGGGGGGGGTTCACTGAAGCTTTCTTT
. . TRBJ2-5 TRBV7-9 CASSLGDGGWETQYF TGTGCCAGCAGCTTAGGGGACGGAGGTTGGGAGACCCAGTACTTC
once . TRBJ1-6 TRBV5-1 CASSLGSSYNSPLHF TGCGCCAGCAGCTTGGGTTCCTCCTATAATTCACCCCTCCACTTT
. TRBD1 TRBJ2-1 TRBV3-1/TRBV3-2 CASSRTGGSNEQFF TGTGCCAGCAGCCGAACAGGGGGCTCCAATGAGCAGTTCTTC
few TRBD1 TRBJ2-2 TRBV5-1 CASSYGTGDTGELFF TGCGCCAGCAGCTACGGGACAGGGGATACCGGGGAGCTGTTTTTT
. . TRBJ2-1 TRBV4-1 CASSQDRTRGWDEQFF TGCGCCAGCAGCCAAGATAGGACCCGGGGTTGGGATGAGCAGTTCTTC
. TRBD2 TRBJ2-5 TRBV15 CATSRDDRGGLETQYF TGTGCCACCAGCAGAGATGATCGGGGGGGCCTTGAGACCCAGTACTTC
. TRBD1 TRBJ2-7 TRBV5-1 CASSLGGTGTGGDEQYF TGCGCCAGCAGCTTGGGGGGGACCGGGACAGGGGGCGACGAGCAGTACTTC
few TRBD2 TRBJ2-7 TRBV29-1 CSVAGGEGYEQYF TGCAGCGTTGCTGGAGGGGAGGGGTACGAGCAGTACTTC
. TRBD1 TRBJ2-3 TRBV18 CASSSGTGTDTQYF TGTGCCAGCTCATCCGGGACAGGGACAGATACGCAGTATTTT
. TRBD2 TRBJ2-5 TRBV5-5 CASSLRLAVETQYF TGTGCCAGCAGCTTACGGCTAGCGGTAGAGACCCAGTACTTC
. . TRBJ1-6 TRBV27 CASSFDGINHSPLHF TGTGCCAGCAGTTTTGACGGAATTAATCATTCACCCCTCCACTTT
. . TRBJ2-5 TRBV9 CASSPHQGGWETQYF TGTGCCAGCAGCCCCCACCAAGGGGGTTGGGAGACCCAGTACTTC